A single sample gave rise to the 23 T cell receptor beta chains below, sequenced in a study of shared T cell receptors in the human thymus. Libraries were prepared by immunoSEQ multiplex PCR; TCRdb keeps only in-frame clonotypes and omits some of them. The sample gives 720,000 or so clones, 80% to 90% of which show up once; roughly 0.01% is in the top ten. These data also formed part of another study, on human thymus T cells.

The sequenced sample consisted of thymocytes. All receptors derive from a girl under three years old with a congenital heart defect.

This chain links TRBV2 with TRBJ2-1; D is unresolved. Germline assignment: CDR1 SNHLY and CDR2 FYNNEI. Trimming stripped 3 bases from V and 0 bases from J, with 15 bases between. This CDR3 has 17 amino acids. CDR3 coding DNA: TGTGCCAGCAGTGATATAGTGACCCTAGTCTCCTACAATGAGCAGTTCTTC. Translation: CASSDIVTLVSYNEQFF.

This chain uses TRBV7-8 with TRBJ2-5; D is ambiguous. Germline loops: CDR1 SGHVS, CDR2 FQNEAQ. The CDR3 length is 15 residues. V lost 3 bases and J 7 bases, leaving 18 bases between the germline ends. The CDR3 bases are TGTGCCAGCAGCTTCCCACCGAGGCGCCCGGGGACCCAGTACTTC. Translating gives CASSFPPRRPGTQYF.

This rearrangement joins TRBV28 to TRBJ1-6; 8 bases are shared with TRBD1. In germline, CDR1 is MDHEN, CDR2 SYDVKM. The CDR3 extends over 18 amino acids. V lost 2 bases to trimming and J lost 7 bases; unmatched junction nucleotides: 13. CDR3 amino acids: CASSLPMPRDRWNSPLHF. CDR3 nucleotide sequence: TGTGCCAGCAGTTTACCTATGCCAAGGGACAGGTGGAATTCACCCCTCCACTTT.

The chain employs TRBV28 and TRBJ1-2, with TRBD1 identical over 7 bases. The CDR3 has 15 residues. CDR1 is MDHEN, CDR2 SYDVKM, per germline. J gave up 4 bases and V 1 base, and 6 bases lay outside the gene matches. The CDR3, as DNA: TGTGCCAGCAGTTTATCGGCCAGGGGGACCTATGGCTACACCTTC. Amino acid sequence: CASSLSARGTYGYTF.

V and J are TRBV5-8 and TRBJ1-5, with 7 bases aligning to TRBD1. Germline CDR1 is SGHTS and CDR2 is YDEGEE. The CDR3 totals 15 residues. Trimming removed 4 bases from V and 1 base from J; junction bases left unmatched: 5. CDR3 in amino acids: CASSRNRGSNQPQHF. The CDR3 DNA follows: TGTGCCAGCAGCCGAAACAGGGGCAGCAATCAGCCCCAGCATTTT.

The V gene is TRBV5-5, the J gene TRBJ1-5, with unresolved D. This CDR3 is 14 amino acids long. V dropped 0 bases and J dropped 3 bases, with 7 bases sitting between them. The germline V gene encodes CDR1 SGHKS and CDR2 YYEKEE (reference sequence). The CDR3: CASSLVSYNQPQHF. The CDR3 bases are TGTGCCAGCAGCTTGGTGAGCTACAATCAGCCCCAGCATTTT. The full variable domain, completed using reference TRBV5-5 and TRBJ1-5, is DAGVTQSPTHLIKTRGQQVTLRCSPISGHKSVSWYQQVLGQGPQFIFQYYEKEERGRGNFPDRFSARQFPNYSSELNVNALLLGDSALYLCASSLVSYNQPQHFGDGTRLSIL.

This chain uses TRBV4-1 with TRBJ1-1; D uncertain. V gave up 1 base and J gave up 4 bases, with 10 bases separating them. In germline, CDR1 is MGHRA, CDR2 YSYEKL. The length of the CDR3 is 14 residues. Here the CDR3 reads CASSQVGEATEAFF. In DNA form, the CDR3 reads TGCGCCAGCAGCCAAGTAGGAGAGGCCACTGAAGCTTTCTTT.

This chain connects TRBV7-4 to TRBJ1-1; D unclear. The CDR3 runs to 15 residues. The germline V gene encodes CDR1 SGHVT and CDR2 SQSDAQ. V was cut by 3 bases and J by 1 base, with 12 bases left in between. The CDR3 sequence: CASSLIPRKNTEAFF. The CDR3, as DNA: TGTGCCAGCAGCTTGATCCCCAGAAAGAACACTGAAGCTTTCTTT.

The chain has TRBV12-1 and TRBJ2-1; TRBD2, the table's D call, lacks a check against the DNA. TRBV12-1 is listed as a pseudogene. The CDR3 spans 16 residues. For the CDR3, the DNA is TGTGCCAGCAGCCTCGGTAGAGGAGGGGAAGGTAATGAGCAGTTCTTC. Translation: CASSLGRGGEGNEQFF.

This chain joins TRBV4-3 and TRBJ2-3; D is uncertain. There are 15 residues in the CDR3. Germline V CDR1 and CDR2: LGHNA, YSLEER. The V end lost 0 bases, the J end lost 5 bases, and 12 bases lay between the germline ends. CDR3 in amino acids: CASSQDKILRDTQYF. The CDR3 DNA sequence: TGCGCCAGCAGCCAAGATAAGATCTTGCGAGATACGCAGTATTTT.

This chain joins TRBV5-1 and TRBJ1-2, with 7 bases that match TRBD1. Germline-derived CDR1 and CDR2 are SGHRS and YFSETQ. Germline trimming cut 4 bases from V and 4 bases from J; bases unmatched to any gene: 7. This CDR3 comprises 14 residues. The CDR3 spells CASSPTGVFYGYTF. The CDR3, as DNA: TGCGCCAGCAGCCCCACAGGGGTTTTCTATGGCTACACCTTC.

This clone appeared a few times. The V call is TRBV5-8, the J call TRBJ1-1; TRBD1 agrees at 9 bases. The V gene's germline CDR1 is SGHTS and CDR2 YDEGEE. Germline trimming cut 3 bases from V and 5 bases from J; bases unmatched to any gene: 11. The CDR3 has 16 amino acids. Here the CDR3 DNA reads TGTGCCAGCAGCTCCTACCCGACAGGGGGAACAACTGAAGCTTTCTTT. It translates to CASSSYPTGGTTEAFF.

The rearrangement uses TRBV5-1 and TRBJ2-5, with 7 bases that match TRBD2. This CDR3 spans 17 amino acids. The V and J ends lost 5 bases and 3 bases, in that order; junction bases with no gene match: 16. Germline-derived CDR1 and CDR2 are SGHRS and YFSETQ. CDR3 sequence: CASRLRALYGREETQYF. In nucleotides, the CDR3 is TGCGCCAGCAGATTGAGAGCTTTATATGGGAGGGAAGAGACCCAGTACTTC.

The V gene is TRBV4-1, the J gene TRBJ1-1; D gene unclear. The V end lost 1 base, the J end lost 1 base, and 13 bases lay between the germline ends. The germline CDR1 and CDR2 sequences are MGHRA and YSYEKL. CDR3 length equals 16 residues. DNA for the CDR3: TGCGCCAGCAGCCAAGGGAGAGGTGACCCGAACACTGAAGCTTTCTTT. It specifies CASSQGRGDPNTEAFF.

This chain joins TRBV7-2 and TRBJ1-1; TRBD1 aligns across 7 bases. This CDR3 contains 15 residues. V trimming: 5 bases; J trimming: 3 bases; junction bases outside the gene matches: 9. Germline lookup yields CDR1 SGHTA and CDR2 FQGNSA. The CDR3 reads CASSHSPGQYTEAFF. The CDR3, as DNA: TGTGCCAGCAGCCATTCTCCGGGACAGTACACTGAAGCTTTCTTT.

In this sample, this clone turned up once. V and J are TRBV15 and TRBJ1-1; 8 positions match TRBD1. CDR1 and CDR2 (germline): LNHNV, YYDKDF (reference sequence). The CDR3 runs 16 residues. Trimming removed 3 bases from V and 8 bases from J; junction bases left unmatched: 14. Written as DNA, the CDR3 is TGTGCCACCAGCAGGCCCTATTACTCAGGGGGCATCGAAGCTTTCTTT. It encodes CATSRPYYSGGIEAFF. Looking up the rest from reference TRBV15 and TRBJ1-1 gives the full variable domain: DAMVIQNPRYQVTQFGKPVTLSCSQTLNHNVMYWYQQKSSQAPKLLFHYYDKDFNNEADTPDNFQSRRPNTSFCFLDIRSPGLGDTAMYLCATSRPYYSGGIEAFFGQGTRLTVV.

On this clone itself: The sample carries other DNA sequences with the same CDR3. The V and J genes are TRBV4-3 and TRBJ2-7, with TRBD1 matching over 12 bases. Trimming cost V 2 bases and J 6 bases; bases outside gene matches: 8. The CDR3 is made up of 16 amino acids. Germline V lookup: CDR1 LGHNA, CDR2 YSLEER. CDR3 in DNA: TGCGCCAGCAGCCAATCGCCGGGACAGGGGGCTGTCGAGCAGTACTTC. Translated, it gives CASSQSPGQGAVEQYF.

The V and J genes are TRBV30 and TRBJ1-6; no firm D call. V was clipped by 4 bases and J by 0 bases, with 22 bases between them. In germline, CDR1 is GTSNPN, CDR2 SVGIG (reference sequence). The CDR3 is made up of 19 amino acids. CDR3 in amino acids: CAWTPQGGSSSSYNSPLHF. Written as DNA, the CDR3 is TGTGCCTGGACCCCCCAAGGAGGCAGCTCGAGCTCCTATAATTCACCCCTCCACTTT.

The chain recombines TRBV7-9 with TRBJ1-1, with 7 bases fitting TRBD1. This CDR3 contains 17 residues. Germline CDR1 and CDR2: SEHNR and FQNEAQ (reference sequence). V dropped 5 bases and J dropped 7; count of bases not matched to a gene: 19. The CDR3 protein is CASSGGQVGLLGCEAFF. In DNA form, the CDR3 reads TGTGCCAGCAGCGGAGGACAGGTCGGCTTGCTTGGGTGTGAAGCTTTCTTT.

The V call is TRBV29-1, the J call TRBJ1-1, with no clear D. The CDR3 is 13 residues long. Per the germline V gene, CDR1 is SQVTM and CDR2 is ANQGSEA. V was cut by 4 bases and J by 3 bases, with 12 bases left in between. CDR3 nucleotide sequence: TGCAGCGTTGGTAGTGTCGTGGACACTGAAGCTTTCTTT. It encodes CSVGSVVDTEAFF.

This rearrangement joins TRBV2 to TRBJ1-1; TRBD1 agrees at 9 bases. The CDR3 has 14 residues. Trimming removed 6 bases from V and 1 base from J; junction bases left unmatched: 3. CDR1 SNHLY and CDR2 FYNNEI come from the germline V gene. The CDR3 is CASSQGQGNTEAFF. The DNA of the CDR3 is TGTGCCAGCAGCCAGGGACAGGGGAACACTGAAGCTTTCTTT.

This clone was counted once. The rearrangement links TRBV14 to TRBJ2-1; the match to TRBD1 covers 9 bases. This CDR3 is 16 amino acids long. Per germline, CDR1 SGHDN and CDR2 FVKESK. V shed 4 bases and J 3 bases; nucleotides not matched to a gene: 7. The CDR3 spells CASSLMGDRDYNEQFF. In nucleotides, the CDR3 is TGTGCCAGCAGCCTGATGGGGGACAGGGACTACAATGAGCAGTTCTTC. Filled out from reference TRBV14 and TRBJ2-1, the complete variable domain reads EAGVTQFPSHSVIEKGQTVTLRCDPISGHDNLYWYRRVMGKEIKFLLHFVKESKQDESGMPNNRFLAERTGGTYSTLKVQPAELEDSGVYFCASSLMGDRDYNEQFFGPGTRLTVL.

The chain is built from TRBV7-6 and TRBJ2-5, with TRBD2 matching 7 bases. With 4 bases clipped from V and 1 base from J, the junction kept 9 bases outside the gene matches. The germline V gene has CDR1 SGHVS and CDR2 FNYEAQ. The CDR3 extends over 16 amino acids. The CDR3 reads CASSWRPSGFQETQYF. The DNA of the CDR3 is TGTGCCAGCAGCTGGAGGCCTAGCGGATTCCAAGAGACCCAGTACTTC.